The 9 T cell receptor beta chains given below trace back to one sample, sequenced in a study of T cell repertoires in cytomegalovirus infection. Their antigens are not known. Each CDR3 protein is one row after TCRdb ran MiXCR on the reads. The sample has fewer than 1,000,000 distinct CDR3 sequences, approximately 33% seen once. Sequenced here: cultured CD8+ T cells from PBMCs, sampled from culture after CMV antigen stimulation. The receptors originated from a human donor in good health (CMV status not recorded). Some clones in this sample may be carry-over from other donors' samples.

The chain has TRBV20-1 and TRBJ2-7; D may be TRBD1 (5 bases). CDR1 is DFQATT and CDR2 is SNEGSKA in the germline V gene (reference sequence). The ends were cut back, 0 bases at V and 4 bases at J, with 13 bases in the middle. The CDR3 has 14 residues. DNA for the CDR3: TGCAGTGCTAGAGATCTCGGGTCAGGGTACGAGCAGTACTTC. Residues: CSARDLGSGYEQYF.

The chain combines TRBV11-1 with TRBJ2-5; 10 bases line up with TRBD1. The CDR3 has 15 residues. In germline, CDR1 is SGHAT, CDR2 FQDESV (reference sequence). Trimming removed 5 bases from V and 7 bases from J; junction bases left unmatched: 10. The CDR3 bases are TGTGCCAGCAGCACGAGGGACAGGGGACGTGCGACCCAGTACTTC. Protein sequence: CASSTRDRGRATQYF. Complete variable domain (other parts from reference TRBV11-1 and TRBJ2-5): EAEVAQSPRYKITEKSQAVAFWCDPISGHATLYWYRQILGQGPELLVQFQDESVVDDSQLPKDRFSAERLKGVDSTLKIQPAELGDSAMYLCASSTRDRGRATQYFGPGTRLLVL.

This clonotype was counted a few times. V and J are TRBV6-4 and TRBJ1-2; D remains ambiguous. V shed 0 bases and J shed 1 base, with 6 bases lying between them. The germline CDR1 and CDR2 sequences are MRHNA and SNTAGT. This CDR3 has 14 residues. This CDR3 reads CASSDSTVNYGYTF. CDR3 nucleotides: TGTGCCAGCAGTGACTCGACCGTTAACTATGGCTACACCTTC.

CDR3 protein: CSATAPDNQPQHF. DNA of the CDR3: TGCAGTGCCACGGCCCCGGATAATCAGCCCCAGCATTTT. This chain links TRBV20-1 with TRBJ1-5; D not resolved. V lost 6 bases to trimming and J lost 4 bases, with 13 bases between them. CDR3 length: 13 amino acids. CDR1 and CDR2 from the germline V gene are DFQATT and SNEGSKA (reference sequence).

This clonotype was seen many times. The junction and the germline gene differ at one end; a read error may be behind it. The genes are TRBV4-1 and TRBJ1-5; the D is unclear. In germline, CDR1 is MGHRA, CDR2 YSYEKL. This CDR3 spans 12 amino acids. CDR3 bases: TGTGCCAGCAGCCAGGGCAATCAGCCCCAGCATTTT. Protein: CASSQGNQPQHF.

The genes are TRBV6-5 and TRBJ1-2; TRBD1 aligns across 9 bases. CDR3 length: 15 amino acids. Losses at the gene ends were 2 bases for V and 6 bases for J; bases not matched to a gene: 7. CDR1 is MNHEY and CDR2 is SVGAGI in the germline V gene. The CDR3 region has the DNA TGTGCCAGCAGTTACGCGACAGGGGGGTTGGATGGCTACACCTTC. Translation: CASSYATGGLDGYTF.

V and J are TRBV7-9 and TRBJ1-2; unclear D gene. This CDR3 spans 14 amino acids. The V end was cut by 6 bases, the J end by 6 bases, with 17 bases between. CDR1 is SEHNR, CDR2 FQNEAQ, per germline (reference sequence). The CDR3 DNA sequence: TGTGCCAGCAGTCCCTACATCGGGGTAGATGGCTACACCTTC. Protein: CASSPYIGVDGYTF. Supplemented by reference TRBV7-9 and TRBJ1-2, the full variable domain reads DTGVSQNPRHKITKRGQNVTFRCDPISEHNRLYWYRQTLGQGPEFLTYFQNEAQLEKSRLLSDRFSAERPKGSFSTLEIQRTEQGDSAMYLCASSPYIGVDGYTFGSGTRLTVV.

The chain recombines TRBV12-3 or TRBV12-4 with TRBJ2-3, with TRBD1 matching over 8 bases. The V segment lost 5 bases and the J segment 5 bases; nucleotides outside the gene matches: 6. The CDR3 is 14 residues long. The CDR3 region has the DNA TGTGCCAGCAGTGACGACAGGGGAGGAGATACGCAGTATTTT. Translation gives CASSDDRGGDTQYF.

This clonotype came up once. The V gene is TRBV29-1, the J gene TRBJ1-1, with no clear D. In germline, CDR1 is SQVTM, CDR2 ANQGSEA. This CDR3 has 12 amino acids. Trimming pared 5 bases from V and 1 base from J, leaving 8 bases between. The DNA of the CDR3 is TGCAGCGTTTCGGCAGGGAACACTGAAGCTTTCTTT. Amino acids: CSVSAGNTEAFF. The entire variable domain, with the rest obtained from reference TRBV29-1 and TRBJ1-1, is as follows: SAVISQKPSRDICQRGTSLTIQCQVDSQVTMMFWYRQQPGQSLTLIATANQGSEATYESGFVIDKFPISRPNLTFSTLTVSNMSPEDSSIYLCSVSAGNTEAFFGQGTRLTVV.